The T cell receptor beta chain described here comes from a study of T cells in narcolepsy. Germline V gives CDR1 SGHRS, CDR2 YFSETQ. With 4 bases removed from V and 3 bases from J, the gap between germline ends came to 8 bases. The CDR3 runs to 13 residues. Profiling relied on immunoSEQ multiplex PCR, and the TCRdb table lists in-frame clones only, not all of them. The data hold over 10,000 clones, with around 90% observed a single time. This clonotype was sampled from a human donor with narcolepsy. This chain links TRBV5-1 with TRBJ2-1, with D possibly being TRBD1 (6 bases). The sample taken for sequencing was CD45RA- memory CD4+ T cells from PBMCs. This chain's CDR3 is CASSPDSYNEQFF. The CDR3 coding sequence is TGCGCCAGCAGCCCGGACAGCTACAATGAGCAGTTCTTC.